One sample yielded the 21 T cell receptor beta chains listed below, sequenced in a study of blood T cell repertoires in COVID-19. Data came from immunoSEQ multiplex PCR; TCRdb stores just in-frame clones and leaves some out. The sample records more than 250,000 clones, approximately 89% being singletons. Sequenced material: PBMCs or T cells enriched from blood (not recorded which). The receptors derive from a woman aged 40 to 50 with acute COVID-19.

This chain connects TRBV6-5 to TRBJ1-5; the D is unclear. Germline V gene data show CDR1 as MNHEY and CDR2 as SVGAGI. This CDR3 region has 14 residues. V lost 2 bases and J 1 base, leaving 6 bases between the germline ends. The CDR3: CASSYGLSNQPQHF. CDR3 nucleotides: TGTGCCAGCAGTTACGGTCTAAGCAATCAGCCCCAGCATTTT.

The gene calls are TRBV18 and TRBJ1-6; no clear D. Germline CDR1 is KGHSH and CDR2 is LQKENI. Trimming stripped 2 bases from V and 8 bases from J, with 10 bases between. The CDR3 is 14 amino acids. The CDR3 sequence is CASSPGPFDSPLHF. In DNA, the CDR3 is TGTGCCAGCTCACCAGGCCCGTTCGATTCACCCCTCCACTTT.

This sequence joins TRBV12-5 and TRBJ2-7, with 8 bases matching TRBD1. The V gene's germline CDR1 is LGHNT and CDR2 FRNRAP. This CDR3 comprises 17 residues. With V trimmed by 0 bases and J by 5 bases, 12 bases remained unmatched. The chain's CDR3 is CASGLVLPGRGPNEQYV. CDR3 DNA: TGTGCTAGTGGTTTGGTACTTCCGGGCAGGGGGCCTAACGAGCAGTACGTC.

The chain uses TRBV19 and TRBJ2-1, with 10 bases identical to TRBD2. The V gene end was trimmed by 4 bases and the J gene end by 10 bases; junction bases not matched to a gene: 13. In germline, CDR1 is LNHDA, CDR2 SQIVND (reference sequence). The CDR3 length is 16 residues. The CDR3 loop reads CASSTPLAGKEREQFF. Here the CDR3 DNA reads TGTGCCAGTAGTACCCCACTAGCGGGAAAAGAGAGGGAGCAGTTCTTC.

The chain couples TRBV30 to TRBJ1-2; TRBD1 matches 10 bases. The CDR3 covers 14 residues. Trimming at V came to 7 bases and at J to 7 bases, leaving 12 bases not matched to a gene. Per the germline V gene, CDR1 is GTSNPN and CDR2 is SVGIG (reference sequence). For the CDR3, the DNA is TGTGCCTTCCAGGGACAGGGGCTTCGTAGTGGCTACACCTTC. The encoded protein is CAFQGQGLRSGYTF.

V gene TRBV5-1 combines with J gene TRBJ1-3; D is undetermined. The CDR3 is 15 residues long. CDR1 is SGHRS and CDR2 is YFSETQ in the germline V gene. The V and J ends lost 2 bases and 0 bases respectively, with 9 bases between them. The CDR3 reads CASSLYEHSGNTIYF. The CDR3 DNA follows: TGCGCCAGCAGCTTATACGAGCACTCTGGAAACACCATATATTTT.

The rearrangement joins TRBV3-1 (or the pseudogene TRBV3-2) to TRBJ1-5; tentatively, D is TRBD1 (5 bases). The CDR3 has 15 residues. Germline V lookup: CDR1 LGHDT, CDR2 YNNKEL (reference sequence). Trimming removed 1 base at V and 11 bases at J, with 18 bases between. The DNA of the CDR3 is TGTGCCAGCAGCCAAGCCCCCGCGATGGGGGGGGCCCAGCATTTT. It translates to CASSQAPAMGGAQHF.

This clone was seen a handful of times. The V gene is TRBV4-1, the J gene TRBJ2-2; D is possibly TRBD2 (5 bases). The germline CDR1 and CDR2 sequences are MGHRA and YSYEKL. Trimming removed 6 bases at V and 5 bases at J, with 7 bases between. The CDR3 covers 12 residues. As DNA, the CDR3 is TGCGCCAGCAGTCGGGGAACCGGGGAGCTGTTTTTT. It translates to CASSRGTGELFF.

The chain joins TRBV19 to TRBJ2-2; possibly TRBD2 for D (5 bases). The CDR3 runs 14 residues. Germline CDR1 and CDR2: LNHDA and SQIVND (reference sequence). V lost 7 bases and J 4 bases, leaving 13 bases between the germline ends. The CDR3 here is CASKGGWTTGELFF. The CDR3 coding sequence is TGTGCCAGTAAAGGAGGATGGACCACCGGGGAGCTGTTTTTT. The full variable domain, in which reference TRBV19 and TRBJ2-2 provide the parts outside the CDR3, is DGGITQSPKYLFRKEGQNVTLSCEQNLNHDAMYWYRQDPGQGLRLIYYSQIVNDFQKGDIAEGYSVSREKKESFPLTVTSAQKNPTAFYLCASKGGWTTGELFFGEGSRLTVL.

For this clone: The same CDR3 is also encoded by other DNA sequences in this sample. The chain joins TRBV2 to TRBJ1-2; D ambiguous. The V end was cut by 1 base, the J end by 5 bases, with 5 bases between. This CDR3 spans 12 amino acids. Germline V gene data show CDR1 as SNHLY and CDR2 as FYNNEI. CDR3 region: CASSEGAYGYTF. The CDR3, as DNA: TGTGCCAGCAGTGAAGGGGCTTATGGCTACACCTTC.

The gene calls are TRBV14 and TRBJ1-2; D ambiguous. Trimming removed 0 bases at V and 3 bases at J, with 11 bases between. Looked up from germline, CDR1 is SGHDN and CDR2 is FVKESK. The CDR3 extends over 15 amino acids. The CDR3 DNA reads TGTGCCAGCAGCCAAGATCTTGTCAGGCACTATGGCTACACCTTC. This translates into CASSQDLVRHYGYTF. Based on the CDR3 plus reference TRBV14 and TRBJ1-2, the full variable domain is EAGVTQFPSHSVIEKGQTVTLRCDPISGHDNLYWYRRVMGKEIKFLLHFVKESKQDESGMPNNRFLAERTGGTYSTLKVQPAELEDSGVYFCASSQDLVRHYGYTFGSGTRLTVV.

In nucleotides, the CDR3 is TGTGCCAGCAGTTTGGGCCCACAAGAGACCCAGTACTTC. This translates into CASSLGPQETQYF. The chain carries TRBV12-3 or TRBV12-4 and TRBJ2-5; D is undetermined. There are 13 residues in the CDR3. V lost 3 bases and J lost 2, with 7 bases in between.

This chain links TRBV10-3 with TRBJ2-1, with 7 bases fitting TRBD1. The CDR3 spans 13 residues. CDR1 and CDR2 from the germline V gene are ENHRY and SYGVKD. The V gene end was trimmed by 6 bases and the J gene end by 5 bases; junction bases not matched to a gene: 4. DNA for the CDR3: TGTGCCATCAGAGAAGGACAGGACAATGAGCAGTTCTTC. Protein product: CAIREGQDNEQFF.

The chain employs TRBV19 and TRBJ1-4; tentatively, D is TRBD1 (6 bases). Germline V gives CDR1 LNHDA, CDR2 SQIVND (reference sequence). This CDR3 has 16 amino acids. V was pared by 5 bases and J by 4 bases, with 17 bases between. The CDR3 loop reads CASSGGGGAHNEKLFF. CDR3 nucleotide sequence: TGTGCCAGTAGTGGAGGTGGGGGGGCCCATAATGAAAAACTGTTTTTT.

The J gene is TRBJ1-1, the V gene TRBV4-3; TRBD1 is a possible D gene (5 bases). Trimming cost V 1 base and J 5 bases, with 14 bases left between them. CDR3 size: 15 residues. Germline-derived CDR1 and CDR2 are LGHNA and YSLEER. The CDR3 sequence is CASSQALAGRTEAFF. For the CDR3, the DNA is TGCGCCAGCAGCCAAGCTCTGGCAGGGAGGACTGAAGCTTTCTTT.

V usage is TRBV28 and J usage is TRBJ2-7; 9 bases line up with TRBD2. The CDR3 contains 19 residues. CDR1 MDHEN and CDR2 SYDVKM come from the germline V gene. V shed 4 bases and J 4 bases; nucleotides not matched to a gene: 20. DNA for the CDR3: TGTGCCAGCAGTTCCACCACAGGCGGGAGGGCCCGAAGCTATTACGAGCAGTACTTC. Translation gives CASSSTTGGRARSYYEQYF.

The chain has TRBV4-1 and TRBJ1-1; tentatively, D is TRBD1 (5 bases). Trimming took 0 bases from V and 11 from J, leaving 13 bases between them. CDR1 MGHRA and CDR2 YSYEKL come from the germline V gene. The CDR3 consists of 13 residues. This chain's CDR3 is CASSQDWGDWAFF. CDR3 nucleotides: TGCGCCAGCAGCCAAGATTGGGGGGATTGGGCTTTCTTT.

This clone has just a few counts. V is TRBV28 and J is TRBJ1-2; D remains unclear. The CDR3 totals 11 residues. CDR1 and CDR2 (germline): MDHEN, SYDVKM. V was cut by 10 bases and J by 1 base, with 7 bases left in between. CDR3 sequence: CATQNNYGYTF. The CDR3, as DNA: TGTGCCACCCAAAATAACTATGGCTACACCTTC.

The J gene is TRBJ1-2, the V gene TRBV9; 8 bases align to TRBD1. The V gene end was trimmed by 0 bases and the J gene end by 6 bases; junction bases not matched to a gene: 7. Germline V CDR1 and CDR2: SGDLS, YYNGEE. The CDR3 covers 15 residues. CDR3 sequence reads: CASSVGSDRADGYTF. DNA of the CDR3: TGTGCCAGCAGCGTAGGATCGGACAGGGCTGATGGCTACACCTTC.

This chain connects TRBV4-1 to TRBJ2-1; a possible D gene is TRBD2 (6 bases). CDR1 and CDR2 (germline): MGHRA, YSYEKL. This CDR3 is built from 19 residues. The V end lost 4 bases, the J end lost 0 bases, and 22 bases lay between the germline ends. The CDR3 DNA is TGCGCCAGCAGCCCCACGGGGCGAGGGTCGACTAGCTCCTACAATGAGCAGTTCTTC. It is translated as CASSPTGRGSTSSYNEQFF.

V usage is TRBV5-1 and J usage is TRBJ2-3, with 13 bases matching TRBD2. The CDR3 runs to 19 residues. Germline V gives CDR1 SGHRS, CDR2 YFSETQ. After removal of 1 base from V and 0 bases from J, the junction contained 8 bases not matched to a gene. This CDR3 is CASSLYRLAGGTSTDTQYF. The CDR3 DNA is TGCGCCAGCAGCTTGTACCGACTAGCGGGGGGAACTAGCACAGATACGCAGTATTTT.